This T cell receptor (beta chain) was captured in a study of T cells after yellow fever vaccination. Study outcomes and limitations: Clonotypes shared by both compartments, CD4 and CD8, made up a small share. Sorting of memory subsets on day 0 yielded almost no detectable vaccine-responding clonotypes.

A 5'RACE template-switching step, the method used to make TCR cDNA, added a universal primer site and UMIs. Using its own MiXCR run on the 5' RACE reads, TCRdb lists one record per CDR3 protein. The data hold roughly 15,000 distinct CDR3 sequences, with about 4% observed a single time. Looked up from germline, CDR1 is MGHRA and CDR2 is YSYEKL. V was trimmed by 4 bases and J by 5 bases, leaving 11 bases between them. CDR3 length: 14 amino acids. Within the sample, this clonotype is medium-sized. The chain has TRBV4-1 and TRBJ2-2; TRBD1 is a possible D gene (5 bases). The sample here was PBMCs, either bulk or a sorted T-cell subset (CD4+, CD8+, memory, or dextramer-sorted; not recorded which), taken 15 days after the yellow fever booster vaccination. This TCR was sampled from a man between 25 and 39 years old who received the YFV17D yellow fever vaccine. The CDR3 is CASSRQQETGELFF. The CDR3 DNA follows: TGCGCCAGCAGCCGGCAACAGGAGACCGGGGAGCTGTTTTTT.